A selection of T cell receptor beta chains follows, all from one sample in a study of T cells after yellow fever vaccination. TCRdb processed the 5' RACE reads anew with MiXCR; each CDR3 protein has one entry. Among over 300,000 distinct CDR3 sequences listed, around 4% were seen once. Source: PBMCs, taken on the day of the yellow fever booster vaccination. The receptors here all came from a man between 18 and 35 years old who received the YFV17D yellow fever vaccine. The CDR3 runs from the conserved cysteine through the conserved F or W. The D gene is left open where the match is weak. Only some rows state a clone size, as once, few, many or a class for expanded clones.

>TRBJ1-6|TRBV20-1|-|-
TGCAGTGCCACAAAGGGAATCTATAATTCACCCCTCCACTTT
CSATKGIYNSPLHF
>TRBJ2-7|TRBV3-1|-|many
TGTGCCAGCAGCCAAACCGGGACAATCGGGTACGAGCAGTACTTC
CASSQTGTIGYEQYF
>TRBJ2-2|TRBV20-1|TRBD1|-
TGCAGTGCTATATTCCGACAGGGCGGCACCGGGGAGCTGTTTTTT
CSAIFRQGGTGELFF
>TRBJ1-4|TRBV5-1|TRBD1|many
TGCGCCAGCAGCAATGGACAGGGGAAGCCGGCGGAGGAAAAACTGTTTTTT
CASSNGQGKPAEEKLFF
>TRBJ1-1|TRBV5-4|-|-
TGTGCCAGCAAAGGGGCCAAGGCCCGCCCTAGCAAAGCTTTCTTT
CASKGAKARPSKAFF
>TRBJ1-2|TRBV5-4|-|-
TGTGCCAGCAGCTTGGCAGGCCCGGGAGGCTACACCTTC
CASSLAGPGGYTF
>TRBJ1-2|TRBV5-4|-|few
TGTGCCAGCAGCCGGCGGACAGAGCTCTATGGCTACACCTTC
CASSRRTELYGYTF
>TRBJ2-3|TRBV20-1|TRBD2|many
TGCAGTGCTAGCGGTCTAGCGGGGGGAAGCACAGATACGCAGTATTTT
CSASGLAGGSTDTQYF
>TRBJ2-5|TRBV7-8|-|few
TGTGCCAGCAGCTTTAACTTCGCCGAGACCCAGTACTTC
CASSFNFAETQYF
>TRBJ2-3|TRBV7-6|TRBD1|many
TGTGCCAGCAGCTTAGATGCAGGGGGCGCAGATACGCAGTATTTT
CASSLDAGGADTQYF
>TRBJ1-2|TRBV20-1|TRBD1|many
TGCAGTGCGGGAAAGACAGGGATAAACTATGGCTACACCTTC
CSAGKTGINYGYTF
>TRBJ2-3|TRBV7-8|TRBD1|-
TGTGCCAGCAGCCAAGGGACAGGGCTTAGCACAGATACGCAGTATTTT
CASSQGTGLSTDTQYF
>TRBJ2-3|TRBV20-1|TRBD2|-
TGCAGTTCTTCCCCGGGGGGACTCACAGATACGCAGTATTTT
CSSSPGGLTDTQYF
>TRBJ1-2|TRBV5-1|TRBD1|many
TGCGCCAGCAGCTCGGGACAGCGAAATGGAGGCTACACCTTC
CASSSGQRNGGYTF
>TRBJ2-1|TRBV5-1|-|-
TGCGCCAGCAGCTTGTTGGGCTACTCCTACAATGAGCAGTTCTTC
CASSLLGYSYNEQFF